At least ten counts were recorded for the clone carrying this T cell receptor (beta chain). This sample is part of a study of blood T cells in healthy people across ages. The use of a sample-barcoded 5' primer and a J-beta primer mix characterized a second PCR of roughly 6 to 11 cycles. In TCRdb, the 5' RACE reads were re-called with MiXCR into one record per CDR3 protein. The table has more than 750,000 distinct CDR3 sequences, 25% to 30% seen once. The CDR3 spans 14 residues. Germline CDR1 and CDR2: SGDLS and YYNGEE. Trimming cost V 0 bases and J 4 bases; bases outside gene matches: 3. These records were also assigned to another study, of T cells of mothers and their children.

This clonotype was sampled from a woman in her 40s in good health. The V and J genes are TRBV9 and TRBJ2-7, with TRBD1 identical over 8 bases. The sample was blood. For the CDR3, the DNA is TGTGCCAGCAGCGTAGCCCAGGGGGCGTACGAGCAGTACTTC. It encodes CASSVAQGAYEQYF.